This paragraph covers one T cell receptor beta chain sequence. MiXCR reprocessed the PCR reads for TCRdb. This table holds tens of thousands of clones, more than 20% found once. The CDR3 has 15 residues. The germline CDR1 and CDR2 sequences are MNHNS and SASEGT. This sample was included in a study of metastatic and nonmetastatic thyroid tumors. No treatment had been given to any patient before thyroid surgery. The sample taken for sequencing was tumor tissue. This clonotype was obtained from a female donor with papillary thyroid cancer or a benign thyroid nodule (not recorded which). Some clones in this sample may be carry-over from other donors' samples. The J gene is TRBJ2-5, the V gene TRBV6-1; 12 bases agree with TRBD2. Judging by the DNA end, TRBJ2-1 fits better; the J call may be wrong. Written as DNA, the CDR3 is TGTGCCAGCAGATTCCTAGCGGGAGGGCGCAATGAGCAGTTCTTC. Its translation: CASRFLAGGRNEQFF.